This note documents a single TCR beta chain sequence. It has no known antigen specificity. No much larger clone exists at a distance of one base, and base qualities are not known. These data are taken from a study of cytomegalovirus exposure and HLA in healthy donors listed by TCRdb under 2017. Concerning the study at large: According to a later analysis, one platform produced both the 100 to 150 validation repertoires and the 730 or so repertoires of the first cohort. The study aimed to test whether signatures of past pathogen exposure could be identified by cataloging public T cell receptors. Besides the first cohort of more than 650 subjects, a separate validation cohort made up of 120 different subjects was used. To predict cytomegalovirus infection status, the study combined high-throughput TCR immunosequencing, statistical association of individual TCRs with disease status, and machine learning.

General study outcomes and caveats: Three of the identified cytomegalovirus-associated TCR beta chains were confirmed in vitro to be specific for cytomegalovirus antigens. While some public TCRs were present in many individuals, most TCR sequences turned up only very rarely across donors. A later analysis found that TCRs clustered in the first cohort also tended to co-occur in the 120 or so validation repertoires, with approximately 94% of cluster scores above 0. The validation cohort had no HLA typing available for a later analysis, so co-occurrence within that cohort was assessed over all 110 or so repertoires. Cytomegalovirus status was reported to be diagnosed by the classifier with high specificity and sensitivity in both the original and validation cohorts. In the study, about 150 TCR beta chains were listed as associated with cytomegalovirus. According to the authors, the approach could potentially be generalized to other disease states and immunological phenotypes.

Library generation was performed with the immunoSEQ multiplex PCR assay. Per the authors' processing: A statistical classification framework was built for diagnosing cytomegalovirus status from the catalog of TCR beta chain sequences. Sourced from immuneACCESS, this table was stored by TCRdb with only in-frame sequences that have V and J called. A share of the clones is absent; for the studies checked, an unresolved V gene accounts for under half, and the remainder has no known explanation. Clonal size and the V and J genes are those of that table, whereas D and trimming came from the DNA. The sample table contains 250,000 to 400,000 clones; only one count was recorded for about nine tenths of them. The ten largest clones represent over 1% of the sample. The donors were included in the validation cohort of over a hundred subjects, a group kept apart from the roughly 670-subject first cohort. CDR1 and CDR2 (LNHNV, YYDKDF) derive from the germline V gene (reference sequence). The junction carries 8 bases between V and J, which are trimmed by 1 base and 1 base respectively. From its cysteine to its phenylalanine, the CDR3 spans 14 amino acids. Only CDR3 DNA is held: 42 bases, read in frame from base 1.

The sample consisted of PBMCs. This chain joins TRBV15 to TRBJ2-7, with the D gene too uncertain to name. The clonotype comes from a woman under 40 in good health and CMV-seropositive. For the CDR3, the sequence is CATSRVGRSYEQYF. In nucleotide form, the sequence is TGTGCCACCAGCAGAGTGGGCAGGTCCTACGAGCAGTACTTC.